The table lists the clone carrying this T cell receptor (beta chain) with a few counts. CDR1 is SGHVS and CDR2 is FQNEAQ in the germline V gene. This CDR3 contains 12 residues. V was cut by 3 bases and J by 7 bases, with 10 bases left in between. This sample was taken from a study of cytomegalovirus exposure and HLA in healthy donors. The PCR had 60 Vbeta and 13 Jbeta primers. Assay: immunoSEQ multiplex PCR; the TCRdb copy retains only in-frame clones and omits some. The data show some 130,000 clones, 55% to 75% seen once. The V and J genes are TRBV7-8 and TRBJ2-7; no firm D call. The sample consisted of PBMCs. The receptor's source is a man aged 30-40 years in good health and CMV-seropositive. The CDR3 is CASSFQSGEQYF. In DNA form, the CDR3 reads TGTGCCAGCAGCTTCCAATCGGGTGAGCAGTACTTC.